This TCR beta chain was captured by sequencing in a study of blood T cells in healthy people across ages. Germline-derived CDR1 and CDR2 are SNHLY and FYNNEI. V was shortened by 2 bases and J by 8 bases, with 10 bases between the two germline ends. The CDR3 is made up of 13 amino acids. Study outcomes and limitations: In long-lived donors, naive CD4+ cell counts and diversity exceeded those of aged donors.

Then a second PCR, running roughly 6 to 11 cycles, was carried out with a sample-barcoded 5' primer and a J-beta primer mix. TCRdb re-analysed the 5' RACE reads in MiXCR, keeping a single row per CDR3 protein. The table lists roughly 1,800,000 distinct CDR3 sequences, around half of them singletons. A note on this clonotype: Its antigen is still unknown.

The clonotype originates from a woman between 40 and 50 years old in good health. The genes are TRBV2 and TRBJ1-5; TRBD1 is a possible D gene (6 bases). Input material: blood. This CDR3 reads CASSETGREPQHF. CDR3 bases: TGTGCCAGCAGTGAAACAGGGAGGGAGCCCCAGCATTTT.